This is a list of T cell receptor beta chains from one sample in a study of blood T cell repertoires in COVID-19. Repertoires were generated with immunoSEQ multiplex PCR, while TCRdb's copy carries only in-frame clones and drops some. The profile shows under 300,000 clones, approximately 85% of them singletons. Sequenced input: PBMCs or T cells enriched from blood (not recorded which). The receptors were gathered from a woman aged 45-65 years who had recovered from COVID-19. CDR3s include the opening cysteine and the closing phenylalanine or tryptophan. Each record gives: CDR3 protein, CDR3 DNA, J gene, D gene, CDR3 length, V gene, clone size. A D gene is named only where the DNA matches it firmly. Only some rows state a clone size, as once, few, many or a class for expanded clones.

CASSIGAGNTEAFF	TGTGCCAGTAGTATAGGGGCAGGGAACACTGAAGCTTTCTTT	TRBJ1-1	-	14	TRBV19	-
CASSLQTGGGANEKLFF	TGTGCCAGCAGCCTTCAGACAGGGGGCGGGGCTAATGAAAAACTGTTTTTT	TRBJ1-4	TRBD1	17	TRBV7-2	-
CASSLDDRVRSPLHF	TGCGCCAGCAGCTTGGATGACAGGGTACGTTCACCCCTCCACTTT	TRBJ1-6	TRBD1	15	TRBV5-1	-
CSVSGQSSGNTIYF	TGCAGCGTTTCGGGACAGTCCTCTGGAAACACCATATATTTT	TRBJ1-3	TRBD1	14	TRBV29-1	-
CASSVPGQGIYEQYF	TGCGCCAGCAGCGTACCGGGACAGGGTATCTACGAGCAGTACTTC	TRBJ2-7	TRBD1	15	TRBV4-1	-
CASSPYEKLFF	TGTGCCAGCAGCCCCTACGAAAAACTGTTTTTT	TRBJ1-4	-	11	TRBV7-9	-
CSVLKLGGEQYF	TGCAGCGTTCTTAAGCTGGGGGGCGAGCAGTACTTC	TRBJ2-7	-	12	TRBV29-1	-
CASRREGLAGVGEQFF	TGTGCCAGTAGGAGGGAGGGGCTAGCGGGAGTGGGGGAGCAGTTCTTC	TRBJ2-1	TRBD2	16	TRBV19	-
CASSQDLGLPREETQYF	TGTGCCAGCAGCCAAGATCTGGGACTCCCAAGGGAAGAGACCCAGTACTTC	TRBJ2-5	-	17	TRBV3-1/TRBV3-2	-
CASSLTLAGEGEQYF	TGTGCCAGCAGCTTGACTCTAGCGGGAGAAGGCGAGCAGTACTTC	TRBJ2-7	TRBD2	15	TRBV7-9	-
CASSINRGRHGYTF	TGTGCCAGTAGTATAAACAGGGGGCGGCATGGCTACACCTTC	TRBJ1-2	TRBD1	14	TRBV19	-
CASSLNSGNTIYF	TGTGCCAGCAGCTTAAACAGTGGAAACACCATATATTTT	TRBJ1-3	-	13	TRBV11-1	once
CASSSPDSYEQYF	TGTGCCAGCAGCTCCCCGGACAGTTACGAGCAGTACTTC	TRBJ2-7	-	13	TRBV11-2	-
CASRPWTSTDTQYF	TGTGCCAGTAGGCCCTGGACTAGCACAGATACGCAGTATTTT	TRBJ2-3	-	14	TRBV19	-
CASSQGAGPGNEQFF	TGTGCCAGCAGCCAAGGAGCGGGCCCTGGTAATGAGCAGTTCTTC	TRBJ2-1	-	15	TRBV3-1/TRBV3-2	medium-sized
CASSQTSGNTEAFF	TGTGCCAGCAGCCAAACGTCCGGGAACACTGAAGCTTTCTTT	TRBJ1-1	-	14	TRBV3-1/TRBV3-2	-